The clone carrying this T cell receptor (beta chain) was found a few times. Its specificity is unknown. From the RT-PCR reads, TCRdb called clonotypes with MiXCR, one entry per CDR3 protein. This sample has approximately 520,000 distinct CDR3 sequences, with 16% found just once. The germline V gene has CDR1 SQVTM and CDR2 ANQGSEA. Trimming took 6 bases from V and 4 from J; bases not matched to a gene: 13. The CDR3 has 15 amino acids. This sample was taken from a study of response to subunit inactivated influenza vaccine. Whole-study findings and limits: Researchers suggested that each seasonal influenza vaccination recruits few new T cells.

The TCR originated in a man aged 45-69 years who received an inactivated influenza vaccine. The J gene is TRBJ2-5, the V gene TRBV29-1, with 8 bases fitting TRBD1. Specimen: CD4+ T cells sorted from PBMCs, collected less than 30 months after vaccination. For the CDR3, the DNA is TGCAGCGTGACAGGGGCCGTTGGGTTGGGAGAGACCCAGTACTTC. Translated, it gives CSVTGAVGLGETQYF.